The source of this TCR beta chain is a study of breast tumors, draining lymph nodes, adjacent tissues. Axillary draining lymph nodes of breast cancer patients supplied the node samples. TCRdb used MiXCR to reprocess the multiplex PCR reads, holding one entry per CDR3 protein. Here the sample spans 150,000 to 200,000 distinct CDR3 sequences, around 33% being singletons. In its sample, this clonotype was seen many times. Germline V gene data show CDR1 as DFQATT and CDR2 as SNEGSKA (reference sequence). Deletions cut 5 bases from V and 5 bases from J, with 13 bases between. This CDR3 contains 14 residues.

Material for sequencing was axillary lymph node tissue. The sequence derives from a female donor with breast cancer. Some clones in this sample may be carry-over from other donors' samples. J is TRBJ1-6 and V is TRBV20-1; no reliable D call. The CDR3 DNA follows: TGCAGTGCTCCCCAGCCCGGCGATAATTCACCCCTCCACTTT. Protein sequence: CSAPQPGDNSPLHF.